This TCR beta chain was found in a study of CD8+CD57+ T cells in acquired aplastic anemia. V lost 7 bases, J lost 0 bases, and 16 bases lay in between. The CDR3 has 15 residues. The germline CDR1 and CDR2 sequences are MGHDK and SYGVNS. TCR beta VDJ and CDR3 profiling used genomic DNA as template. TCRdb recomputed calls from the reads with MiXCR, one row per CDR3 protein. Found here are some 410,000 distinct CDR3 sequences, just under 70% of them singletons; the top ten hold 3% to 5%. Sequences were obtained from sorted CD4+, CD8+, or CD8+CD57+ T cells (not recorded which) from PBMCs. The V and J genes are TRBV25-1 and TRBJ2-7; D gene ambiguous. This TCR derives from a human donor in good health, serving as a control. The CDR3 coding sequence is TGTGCCAGCACCAGCAGACACCGGCGCTCCTACGAGCAGTACTTC. Its translation is CASTSRHRRSYEQYF.